The rows below give T cell receptor beta chains drawn from one sample of a study of control samples from healthy donors and cancer patients. Data came from immunoSEQ multiplex PCR; TCRdb stores just in-frame clones and leaves some out. The sample lists roughly 63,000 clones, 90% seen once, with roughly 5.6% in the top ten. Sequencing was done on a sample of PBMCs. All receptors derive from a man in his sixties with colorectal cancer. CDR3s include the opening cysteine and the closing phenylalanine or tryptophan. Fields, in order: clone size, V gene, D gene, J gene, CDR3 protein, CDR3 DNA. The D gene is left open where the match is weak. Only some rows state a clone size, as once, few, many or a class for expanded clones.

.	TRBV12-3/TRBV12-4	.	TRBJ2-3	CASSFHLTDTQYF	TGTGCCAGCAGTTTCCATTTAACAGATACGCAGTATTTT
.	TRBV5-4	TRBD1	TRBJ2-5	CASSLKGQGQETQYF	TGTGCCAGCAGCCTCAAAGGACAGGGCCAAGAGACCCAGTACTTC
few	TRBV13	TRBD1	TRBJ1-4	CASSSRQGMSEKLFF	TGTGCCAGCAGCTCCCGACAGGGGATGAGTGAAAAACTGTTTTTT
.	TRBV5-1	.	TRBJ2-5	CASSTFGSPGETQYF	TGCGCCAGCTCTACTTTTGGGTCGCCGGGGGAGACCCAGTACTTC
.	TRBV4-2	.	TRBJ1-6	CASSQGGAGTYNSPLHF	TGTGCCAGCAGCCAAGGAGGCGCAGGGACCTATAATTCACCCCTCCACTTT
.	TRBV13	.	TRBJ2-4	CASSLGGTKNIQYF	TGTGCCAGCAGCTTAGGGGGGACCAAAAACATTCAGTACTTC
.	TRBV2	.	TRBJ1-2	CAGGITDGAVGYTF	TGTGCCGGGGGGATTACGGACGGGGCGGTTGGCTACACCTTC
once	TRBV5-1	TRBD2	TRBJ2-5	CASSLALAGGPQETQYF	TGCGCCAGCAGCTTGGCACTAGCGGGGGGGCCCCAAGAGACCCAGTACTTC
.	TRBV6-5	.	TRBJ1-6	CASSYPGGAGNSPLHF	TGTGCCAGCAGTTACCCCGGGGGGGCCGGGAATTCACCCCTCCACTTT
.	TRBV9	TRBD2	TRBJ2-3	CASSVAGGRADTQYF	TGTGCCAGCAGCGTAGCGGGGGGGAGGGCAGATACGCAGTATTTT